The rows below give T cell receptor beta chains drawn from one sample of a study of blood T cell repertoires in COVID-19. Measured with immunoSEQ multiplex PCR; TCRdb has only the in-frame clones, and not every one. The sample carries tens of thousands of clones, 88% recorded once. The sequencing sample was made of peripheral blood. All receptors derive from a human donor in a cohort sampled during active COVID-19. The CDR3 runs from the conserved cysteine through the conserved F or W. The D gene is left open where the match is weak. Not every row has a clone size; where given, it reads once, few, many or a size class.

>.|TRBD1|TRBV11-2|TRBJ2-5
TGTGCCAGCAGCTTCATACAGGGGGAGACCCAGTACTTC
CASSFIQGETQYF
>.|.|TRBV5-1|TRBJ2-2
TGCGCCAGCAGCTTGAGGACAACTAACACCGGGGAGCTGTTTTTT
CASSLRTTNTGELFF
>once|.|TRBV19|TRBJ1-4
TGTGCCAGTAGTATACGAGGGCAGCCAGTGGGAAAACTGTTTTTT
CASSIRGQPVGKLFF
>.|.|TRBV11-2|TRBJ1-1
TGTGCCAGCAGCTACAATCGGAGGGGGAACACTGAAGCTTTCTTT
CASSYNRRGNTEAFF
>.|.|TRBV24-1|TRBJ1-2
TGTGCCACCAGTGAGGGGGGGTATGGCTACACCTTC
CATSEGGYGYTF
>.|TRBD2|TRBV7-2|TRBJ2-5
TGTGCCAGCAGCCCAATAGCGGGGGGAGGGGAGACCCAGTACTTC
CASSPIAGGGETQYF
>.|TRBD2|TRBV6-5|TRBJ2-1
TGTGCCAGCACCAAACTAGCGGGAGGTTACAATGAGCAGTTCTTC
CASTKLAGGYNEQFF
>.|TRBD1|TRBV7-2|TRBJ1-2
TGTGCCAGCACCCGAAGGACAGGGCGAGTTGGTCGGACAAGTTTTGGCTACACCTTC
CASTRRTGRVGRTSFGYTF
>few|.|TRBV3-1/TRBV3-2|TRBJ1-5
TGTGCCAGCAGCCAAGGGCGAGGGAATCAGCCCCAGCATTTT
CASSQGRGNQPQHF
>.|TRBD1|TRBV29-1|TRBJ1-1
TGCAGCGGGGGACAGGGGGCTGGTAACACTGAAGCTTTCTTT
CSGGQGAGNTEAFF
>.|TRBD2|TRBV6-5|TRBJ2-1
TGTGCCAGCAGACTGGGACTAGCAGAAAATAATGAGCAGTTCTTC
CASRLGLAENNEQFF
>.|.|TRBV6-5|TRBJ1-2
TGTGCCAGCAGCCAAGGACAGTATAACTATGGCTACACCTTC
CASSQGQYNYGYTF
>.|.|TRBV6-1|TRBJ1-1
TGTGCCAGCAGTGAAGAACCAACAGGGATCACTGAAGCTTTCTTT
CASSEEPTGITEAFF
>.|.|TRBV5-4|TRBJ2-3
TGTGCCACCCGTACAACTAGGGCCACAGATACGCAGTATTTT
CATRTTRATDTQYF
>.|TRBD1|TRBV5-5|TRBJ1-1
TGTGCCAGCAGACAGGGACAGGCGAACACTGAAGCTTTCTTT
CASRQGQANTEAFF
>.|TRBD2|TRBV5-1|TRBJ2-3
TGCGCCAGCAGCTTGGCCATGGTAGCGGGAGTGACAGATACGCAGTATTTT
CASSLAMVAGVTDTQYF
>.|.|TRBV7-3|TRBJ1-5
TGTGCCAGCAGCCGTAGGAGGGTTAGCAATCAGCCCCAGCATTTT
CASSRRRVSNQPQHF
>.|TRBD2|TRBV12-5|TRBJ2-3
TGTGCTAGTGGCCCAATTCACTTTCTAGCGGGAGGGCCATCAGATACGCAGTATTTT
CASGPIHFLAGGPSDTQYF
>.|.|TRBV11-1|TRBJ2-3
TGTGCCAGCAGCTTCAGGTCAGATACGCAGTATTTT
CASSFRSDTQYF
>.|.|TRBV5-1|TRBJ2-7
TGCGCCAGCAGAAAGGACAACTACGAGCAGTACTTC
CASRKDNYEQYF
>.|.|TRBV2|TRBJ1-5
TGTGCCAGCAGTCTAGATAGCAATCAGCCCCAGCATTTT
CASSLDSNQPQHF
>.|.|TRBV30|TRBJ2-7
TGTGCCTGGAGTGTAAGGTCGGCGGAAGTCTACGAGCAGTACTTC
CAWSVRSAEVYEQYF
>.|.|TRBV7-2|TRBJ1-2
TGTGCCAGCAGCTTAGTCTTACGGGGGAGCTACACCTTC
CASSLVLRGSYTF
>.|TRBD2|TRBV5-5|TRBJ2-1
TGTGCCAGCAGCCGAACTAGCGGGGGGGCCGATGAGCAGTTCTTC
CASSRTSGGADEQFF
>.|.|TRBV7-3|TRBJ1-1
TGTGCCAGCAGCTTATCCCCGGGGAACACTGAAGCTTTCTTT
CASSLSPGNTEAFF
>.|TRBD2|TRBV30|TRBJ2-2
TGTGCCTGGAGTGTGGGGGGGACCAACACCGGGGAGCTGTTTTTT
CAWSVGGTNTGELFF
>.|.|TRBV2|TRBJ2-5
TGTGCCAGCAGGCCCGACGGAGAAGAGACCCAGTACTTC
CASRPDGEETQYF
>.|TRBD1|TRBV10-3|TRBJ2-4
TGTGCCACTTCGGGACAGGGACAAAACATTCAGTACTTC
CATSGQGQNIQYF
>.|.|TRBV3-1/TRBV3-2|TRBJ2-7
TGTGCCAGCAGCCAAGCATTTACTGCGGGCTACGAGCAGTACTTC
CASSQAFTAGYEQYF
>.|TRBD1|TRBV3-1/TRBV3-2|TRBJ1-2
TGTGCCAGCAGCCAAGATCTGCCTGTCGGGACAGGGACCGATCCCTTCTATGGCTACACCTTC
CASSQDLPVGTGTDPFYGYTF
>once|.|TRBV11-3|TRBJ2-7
TGTGCCAGCAGCTCCGTCGCGGGGAACGAGCAGTACTTC
CASSSVAGNEQYF
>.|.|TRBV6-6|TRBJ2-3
TGTGCCAGCAGTAGCCGGGACACAGATACGCAGTATTTT
CASSSRDTDTQYF
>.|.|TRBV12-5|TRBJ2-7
TGTGCTAGTGGGTATCAGGGAAGTCTCTACGAGCAGTACTTC
CASGYQGSLYEQYF
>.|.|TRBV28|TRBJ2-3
TGTGCCAGCAGTTCGACTCCAGATACGCAGTATTTT
CASSSTPDTQYF
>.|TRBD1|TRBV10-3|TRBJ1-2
TGTGCCATCAGACAACAGGGGGTTGTCGGATCTAACTATGGCTACACCTTC
CAIRQQGVVGSNYGYTF
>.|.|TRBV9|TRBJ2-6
TGTGCCAGCAGCGTAGATCAGGACTCTGGGGCCAACGTCCTGACTTTC
CASSVDQDSGANVLTF
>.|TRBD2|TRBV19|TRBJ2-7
TGTGCCAGTACCGCTAGCGGGATCAAACCCTACGAGCAGTACTTC
CASTASGIKPYEQYF
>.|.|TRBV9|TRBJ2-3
TGTGCCAGCAGCGCGGGATTCGCTGGCGGGCCGCAGTATTTT
CASSAGFAGGPQYF
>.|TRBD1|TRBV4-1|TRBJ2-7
TGCGCCAGCAGCCAAGGTGATAACGGGGACAGGGAGTACGAGCAGTACTTC
CASSQGDNGDREYEQYF
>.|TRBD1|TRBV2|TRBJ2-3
TGTGCCAGCTTCGCAGGACAGGGTTCGGATACGCAGTATTTT
CASFAGQGSDTQYF
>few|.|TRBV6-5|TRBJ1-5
TGTGCCAGCAGTTCCACCGGGACAAGTAATCAGCCCCAGCATTTT
CASSSTGTSNQPQHF
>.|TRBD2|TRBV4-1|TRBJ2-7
TGCGCCAGCAGCCAAGAACCAGCGGGGCCCGTAAGCTCCTACGAGCAGTACTTC
CASSQEPAGPVSSYEQYF
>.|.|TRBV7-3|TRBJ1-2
TGTGCCAGCAGCTTACAGGGCGGATCCTATGGCTACACCTTC
CASSLQGGSYGYTF
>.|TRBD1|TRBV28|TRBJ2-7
TGTGCCAGCACTACCCCGGACAGGGACGCCTACGAGCAGTACTTC
CASTTPDRDAYEQYF
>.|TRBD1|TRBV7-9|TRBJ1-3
TGTGCCAGCACCGCGACAGGGTCGAAAGGAAACACCATATATTTT
CASTATGSKGNTIYF
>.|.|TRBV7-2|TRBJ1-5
TGTGCCAGCAGCCCTTCAGGGGCCCGTAATCAGCCCCAGCATTTT
CASSPSGARNQPQHF
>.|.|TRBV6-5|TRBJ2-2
TGTGCCAGCACTAGAAGTCGGTACACCGGGGAGCTGTTTTTT
CASTRSRYTGELFF